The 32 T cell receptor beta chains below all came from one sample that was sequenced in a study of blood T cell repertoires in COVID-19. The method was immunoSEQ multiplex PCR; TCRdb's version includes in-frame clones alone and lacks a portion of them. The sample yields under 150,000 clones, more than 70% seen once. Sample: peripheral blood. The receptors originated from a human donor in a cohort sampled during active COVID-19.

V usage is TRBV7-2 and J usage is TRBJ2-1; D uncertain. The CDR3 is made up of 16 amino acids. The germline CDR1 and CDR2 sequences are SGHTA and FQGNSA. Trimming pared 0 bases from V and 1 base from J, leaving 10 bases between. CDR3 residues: CASSLALGRSYNEQFF. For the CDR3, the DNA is TGTGCCAGCAGCTTAGCGCTCGGTCGATCCTACAATGAGCAGTTCTTC.

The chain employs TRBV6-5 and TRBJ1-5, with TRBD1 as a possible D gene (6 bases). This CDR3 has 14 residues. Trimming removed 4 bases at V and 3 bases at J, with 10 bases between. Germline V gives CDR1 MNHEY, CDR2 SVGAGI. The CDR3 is CASSLTGINQPQHF. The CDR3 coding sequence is TGTGCCAGCAGTTTAACAGGGATCAATCAGCCCCAGCATTTT.

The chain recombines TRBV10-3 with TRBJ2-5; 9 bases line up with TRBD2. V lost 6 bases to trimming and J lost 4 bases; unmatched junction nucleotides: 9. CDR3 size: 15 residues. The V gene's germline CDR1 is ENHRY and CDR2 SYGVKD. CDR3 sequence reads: CAIRRAGGHGETQYF. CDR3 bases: TGTGCCATCAGACGAGCGGGGGGCCACGGAGAGACCCAGTACTTC.

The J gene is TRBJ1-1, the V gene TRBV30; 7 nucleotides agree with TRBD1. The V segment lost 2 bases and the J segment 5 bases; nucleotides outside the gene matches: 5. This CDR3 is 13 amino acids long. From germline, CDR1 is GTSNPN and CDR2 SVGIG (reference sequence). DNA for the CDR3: TGTGCCTGGAGTCTTACAGGGGTAACTGAAGCTTTCTTT. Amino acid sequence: CAWSLTGVTEAFF.

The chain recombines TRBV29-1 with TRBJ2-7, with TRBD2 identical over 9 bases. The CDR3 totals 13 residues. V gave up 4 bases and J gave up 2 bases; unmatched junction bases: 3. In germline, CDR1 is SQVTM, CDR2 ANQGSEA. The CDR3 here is CSVVAGDPYEQYF. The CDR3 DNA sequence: TGCAGCGTTGTAGCGGGGGACCCCTACGAGCAGTACTTC.

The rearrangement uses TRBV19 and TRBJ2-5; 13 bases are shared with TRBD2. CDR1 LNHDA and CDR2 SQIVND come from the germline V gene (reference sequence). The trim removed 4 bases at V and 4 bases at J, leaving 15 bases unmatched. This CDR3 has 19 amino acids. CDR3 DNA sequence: TGTGCCAGTAGTACGGGCATTAGTACTAGCGGGGGGGCCAGAGAGACCCAGTACTTC. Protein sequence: CASSTGISTSGGARETQYF. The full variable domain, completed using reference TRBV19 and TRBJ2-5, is DGGITQSPKYLFRKEGQNVTLSCEQNLNHDAMYWYRQDPGQGLRLIYYSQIVNDFQKGDIAEGYSVSREKKESFPLTVTSAQKNPTAFYLCASSTGISTSGGARETQYFGPGTRLLVL.

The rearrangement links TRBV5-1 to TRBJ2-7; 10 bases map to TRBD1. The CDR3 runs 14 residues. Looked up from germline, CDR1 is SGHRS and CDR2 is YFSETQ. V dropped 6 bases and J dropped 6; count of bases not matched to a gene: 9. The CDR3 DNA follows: TGCGCCAGCACCTACTCGACAGGGGGCGGCGAGCAGTACTTC. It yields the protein CASTYSTGGGEQYF.

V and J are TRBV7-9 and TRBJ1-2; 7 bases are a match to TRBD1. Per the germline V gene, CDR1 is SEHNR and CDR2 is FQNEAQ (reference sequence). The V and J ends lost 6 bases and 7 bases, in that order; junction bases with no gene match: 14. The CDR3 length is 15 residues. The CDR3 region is CASRLGGVSGIGYTF. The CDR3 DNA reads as TGTGCCAGCAGACTAGGGGGCGTCTCGGGGATTGGCTACACCTTC.

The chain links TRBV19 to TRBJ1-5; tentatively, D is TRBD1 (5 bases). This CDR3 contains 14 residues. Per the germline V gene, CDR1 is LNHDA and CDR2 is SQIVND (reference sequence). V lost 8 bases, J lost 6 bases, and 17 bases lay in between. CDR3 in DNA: TGTGCCAGTGCAGGGTTGGTCGGCTTTCAGCCCCAGCATTTT. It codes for CASAGLVGFQPQHF.

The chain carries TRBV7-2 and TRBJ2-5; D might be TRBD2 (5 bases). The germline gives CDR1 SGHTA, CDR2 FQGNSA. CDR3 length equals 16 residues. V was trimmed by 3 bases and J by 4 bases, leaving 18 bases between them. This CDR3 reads CASSFVKDSAGETQYF. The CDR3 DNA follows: TGTGCCAGCAGCTTCGTAAAGGACTCGGCGGGAGAGACCCAGTACTTC.

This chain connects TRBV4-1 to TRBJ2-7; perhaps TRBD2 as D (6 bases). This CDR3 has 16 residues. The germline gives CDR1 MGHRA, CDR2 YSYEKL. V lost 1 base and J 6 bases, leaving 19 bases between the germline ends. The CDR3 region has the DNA TGCGCCAGCAGCCAAGGAATTTCCGGGGGAAGGCGCGAGCAGTACTTC. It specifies CASSQGISGGRREQYF.

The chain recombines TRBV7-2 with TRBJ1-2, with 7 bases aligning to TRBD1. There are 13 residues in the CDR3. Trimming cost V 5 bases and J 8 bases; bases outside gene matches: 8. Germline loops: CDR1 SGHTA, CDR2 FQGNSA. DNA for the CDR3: TGTGCCAGCAGCGGAGGGACAGTCGGCGGCTACACCTTC. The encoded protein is CASSGGTVGGYTF.

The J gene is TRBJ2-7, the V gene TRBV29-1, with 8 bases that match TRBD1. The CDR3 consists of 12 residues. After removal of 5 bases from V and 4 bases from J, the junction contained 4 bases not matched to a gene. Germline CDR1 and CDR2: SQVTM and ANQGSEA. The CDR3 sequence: CSVSDREYEQYF. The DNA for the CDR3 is TGCAGCGTTTCGGACAGGGAGTACGAGCAGTACTTC.

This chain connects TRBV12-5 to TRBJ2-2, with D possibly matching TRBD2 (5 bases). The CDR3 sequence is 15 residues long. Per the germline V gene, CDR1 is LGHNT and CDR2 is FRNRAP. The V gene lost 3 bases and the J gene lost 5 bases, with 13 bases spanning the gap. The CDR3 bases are TGTGCTAGTGGTTTAAACATCGGGATGACCGGGGAGCTGTTTTTT. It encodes CASGLNIGMTGELFF. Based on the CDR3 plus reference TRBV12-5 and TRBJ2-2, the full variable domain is DARVTQTPRHKVTEMGQEVTMRCQPILGHNTVFWYRQTMMQGLELLAYFRNRAPLDDSGMPKDRFSAEMPDATLATLKIQPSEPRDSAVYFCASGLNIGMTGELFFGEGSRLTVL.

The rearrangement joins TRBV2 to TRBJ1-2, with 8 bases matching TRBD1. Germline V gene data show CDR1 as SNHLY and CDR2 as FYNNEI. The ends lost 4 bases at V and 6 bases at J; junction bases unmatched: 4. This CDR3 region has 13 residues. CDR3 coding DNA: TGTGCCAGCAGTGGGGACAGGAGGAATGGCTACACCTTC. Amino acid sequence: CASSGDRRNGYTF. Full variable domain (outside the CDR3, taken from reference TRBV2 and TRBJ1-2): EPEVTQTPSHQVTQMGQEVILRCVPISNHLYFYWYRQILGQKVEFLVSFYNNEISEKSEIFDDQFSVERPDGSNFTLKIRSTKLEDSAMYFCASSGDRRNGYTFGSGTRLTVV.

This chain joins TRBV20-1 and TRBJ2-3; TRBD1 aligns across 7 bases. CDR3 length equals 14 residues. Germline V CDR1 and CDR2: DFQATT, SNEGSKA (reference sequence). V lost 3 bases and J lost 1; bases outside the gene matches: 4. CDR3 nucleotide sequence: TGCAGTGCTAGTGGGGACAGTCGCACAGATACGCAGTATTTT. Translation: CSASGDSRTDTQYF.

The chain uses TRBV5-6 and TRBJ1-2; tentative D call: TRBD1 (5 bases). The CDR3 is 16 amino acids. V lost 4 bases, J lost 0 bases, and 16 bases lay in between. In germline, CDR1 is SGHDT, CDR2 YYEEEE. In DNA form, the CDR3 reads TGTGCCAGCAGCCCCTTCGGGGGTAGAGCTAACTATGGCTACACCTTC. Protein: CASSPFGGRANYGYTF. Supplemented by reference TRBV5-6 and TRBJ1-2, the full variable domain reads DAGVTQSPTHLIKTRGQQVTLRCSPKSGHDTVSWYQQALGQGPQFIFQYYEEEERQRGNFPDRFSGHQFPNYSSELNVNALLLGDSALYLCASSPFGGRANYGYTFGSGTRLTVV.

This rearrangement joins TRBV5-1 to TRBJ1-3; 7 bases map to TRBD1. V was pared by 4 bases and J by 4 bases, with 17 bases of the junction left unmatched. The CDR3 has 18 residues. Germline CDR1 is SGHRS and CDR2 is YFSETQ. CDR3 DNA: TGCGCCAGCAGCCGCCTCGGTTGGGCAGGGGGAAAAGGAAACACCATATATTTT. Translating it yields CASSRLGWAGGKGNTIYF.

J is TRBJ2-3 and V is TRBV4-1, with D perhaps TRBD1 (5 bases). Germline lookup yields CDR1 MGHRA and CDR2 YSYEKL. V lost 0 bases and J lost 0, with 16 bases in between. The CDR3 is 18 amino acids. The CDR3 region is CASSQDRERGTSTDTQYF. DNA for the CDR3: TGCGCCAGCAGCCAAGACAGGGAAAGGGGAACTAGCACAGATACGCAGTATTTT.

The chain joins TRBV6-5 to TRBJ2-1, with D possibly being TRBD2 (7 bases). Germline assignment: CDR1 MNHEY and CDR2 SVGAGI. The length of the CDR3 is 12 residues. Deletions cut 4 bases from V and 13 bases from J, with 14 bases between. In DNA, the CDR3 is TGTGCCAGCAGTTGGGGGGGCACTCCCCAGTTCTTC. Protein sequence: CASSWGGTPQFF.

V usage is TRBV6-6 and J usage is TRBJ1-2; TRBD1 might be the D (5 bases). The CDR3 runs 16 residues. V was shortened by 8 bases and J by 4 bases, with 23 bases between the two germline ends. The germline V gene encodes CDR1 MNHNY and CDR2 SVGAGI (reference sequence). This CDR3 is CASGNKYRYTFYGYTF. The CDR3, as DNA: TGTGCCAGCGGTAATAAGTACAGGTATACCTTCTATGGCTACACCTTC.

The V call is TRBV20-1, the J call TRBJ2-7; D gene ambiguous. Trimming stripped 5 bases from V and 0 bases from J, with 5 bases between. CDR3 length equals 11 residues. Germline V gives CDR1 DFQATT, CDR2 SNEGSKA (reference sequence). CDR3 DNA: TGCAGTGCTCGGTACTCCTACGAGCAGTACTTC. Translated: CSARYSYEQYF.

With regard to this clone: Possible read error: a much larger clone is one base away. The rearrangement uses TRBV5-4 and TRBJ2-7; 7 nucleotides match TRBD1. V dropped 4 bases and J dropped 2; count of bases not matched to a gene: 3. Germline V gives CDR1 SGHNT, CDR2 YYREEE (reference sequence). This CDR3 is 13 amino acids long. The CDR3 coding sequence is TGTGCCAGCAGCCCGGGACAGACCTACGAGCAGTACTTC. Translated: CASSPGQTYEQYF. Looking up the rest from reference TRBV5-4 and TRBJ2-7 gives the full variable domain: ETGVTQSPTHLIKTRGQQVTLRCSSQSGHNTVSWYQQALGQGPQFIFQYYREEENGRGNFPPRFSGLQFPNYSSELNVNALELDDSALYLCASSPGQTYEQYFGPGTRLTVT.

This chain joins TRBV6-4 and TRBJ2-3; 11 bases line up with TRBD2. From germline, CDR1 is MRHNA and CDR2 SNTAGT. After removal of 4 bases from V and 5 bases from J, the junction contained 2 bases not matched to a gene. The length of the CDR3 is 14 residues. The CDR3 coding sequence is TGTGCCAGCAGTGCTAGCGGGGGGCTAGATACGCAGTATTTT. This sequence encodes CASSASGGLDTQYF.

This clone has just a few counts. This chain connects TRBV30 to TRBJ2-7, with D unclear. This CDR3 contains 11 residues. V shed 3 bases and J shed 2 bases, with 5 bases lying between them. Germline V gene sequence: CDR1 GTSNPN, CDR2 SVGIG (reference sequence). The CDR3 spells CAWSPAYEQYF. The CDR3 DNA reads TGTGCCTGGAGCCCTGCCTACGAGCAGTACTTC.

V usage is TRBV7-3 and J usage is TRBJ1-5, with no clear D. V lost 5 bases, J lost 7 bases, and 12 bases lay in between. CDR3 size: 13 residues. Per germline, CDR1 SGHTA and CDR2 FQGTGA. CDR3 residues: CASSPGIGQPQHF. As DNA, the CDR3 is TGTGCCAGCAGCCCAGGCATAGGACAGCCCCAGCATTTT.

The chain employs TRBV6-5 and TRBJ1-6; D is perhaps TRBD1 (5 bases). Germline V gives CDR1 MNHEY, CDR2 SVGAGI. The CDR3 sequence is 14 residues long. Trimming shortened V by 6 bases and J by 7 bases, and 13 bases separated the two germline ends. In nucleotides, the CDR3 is TGTGCCAGCAGCCAAGTATGGACAAATTCACCCCTCCACTTT. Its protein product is CASSQVWTNSPLHF.

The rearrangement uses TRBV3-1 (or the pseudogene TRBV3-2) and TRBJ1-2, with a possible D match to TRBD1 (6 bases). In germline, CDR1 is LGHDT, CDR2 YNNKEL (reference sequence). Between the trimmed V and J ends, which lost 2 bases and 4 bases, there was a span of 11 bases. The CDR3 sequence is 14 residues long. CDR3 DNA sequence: TGTGCCAGCAGCCAACAGGACAGAGTCTATGGCTACACCTTC. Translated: CASSQQDRVYGYTF.

CDR3 residues: CASSLDKGVYGYTF. The DNA of the CDR3 is TGTGCCAGCAGCTTAGATAAAGGAGTTTATGGCTACACCTTC. The genes are TRBV11-2 and TRBJ1-2; D uncertain. The CDR3 length is 14 residues. V was trimmed by 0 bases and J by 5 bases, leaving 10 bases between them. Germline V lookup: CDR1 SGHAT, CDR2 FQNNGV.

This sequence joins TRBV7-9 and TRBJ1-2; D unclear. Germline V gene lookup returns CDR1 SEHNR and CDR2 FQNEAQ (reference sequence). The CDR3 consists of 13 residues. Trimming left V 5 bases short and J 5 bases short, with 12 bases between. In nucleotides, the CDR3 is TGTGCCAGCAGCCCGGAACGGGGTTATGGCTACACCTTC. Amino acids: CASSPERGYGYTF.

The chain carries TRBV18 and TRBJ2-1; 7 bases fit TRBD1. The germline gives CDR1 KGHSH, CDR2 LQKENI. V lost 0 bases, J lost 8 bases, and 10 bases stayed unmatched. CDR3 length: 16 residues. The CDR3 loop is CASSPPHVGQGDEQFF. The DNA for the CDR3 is TGTGCCAGCTCACCACCTCACGTAGGGCAGGGGGATGAGCAGTTCTTC.

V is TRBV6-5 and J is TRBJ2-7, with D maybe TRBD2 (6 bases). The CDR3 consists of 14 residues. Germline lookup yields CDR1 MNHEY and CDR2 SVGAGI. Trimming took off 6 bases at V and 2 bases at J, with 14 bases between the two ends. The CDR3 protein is CASSAGPGPYEQYF. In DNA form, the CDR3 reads TGTGCCAGCAGCGCGGGACCAGGGCCCTACGAGCAGTACTTC.